This T cell receptor beta chain was obtained from a study of T-cell memory formation after mild COVID-19. TCRdb re-called the 5' RACE reads with MiXCR, one entry per CDR3 protein. The sample carries about 360,000 distinct CDR3 sequences, around 13% recorded once. CDR3 length: 12 residues. Germline lookup yields CDR1 SEHNR and CDR2 FQNEAQ (reference sequence). The trim removed 10 bases at V and 8 bases at J, leaving 10 bases unmatched. This clonotype was seen a few times. The receptor comes from a man between 18 and 29 years old who had mild COVID-19 (a few samples of this study predate the infection). Cell type and time point are not known. Specimen: PBMCs or a T cell subset sorted from them (not recorded which). V gene TRBV7-9 combines with J gene TRBJ1-2, with 7 bases lining up with TRBD1. CDR3 nucleotide sequence: TGTGCCACCCGAGACAGGGTGGGCGGCTACACCTTC. Protein product: CATRDRVGGYTF. Filled out from reference TRBV7-9 and TRBJ1-2, the complete variable domain reads DTGVSQNPRHKITKRGQNVTFRCDPISEHNRLYWYRQTLGQGPEFLTYFQNEAQLEKSRLLSDRFSAERPKGSFSTLEIQRTEQGDSAMYLCATRDRVGGYTFGSGTRLTVV.